This T cell receptor (beta chain) was documented in a study of read filtering for tumor transcriptome and immune sequencing. This clonotype was picked up many times. Germline V lookup: CDR1 SGDLS, CDR2 YYNGEE. V lost 4 bases to trimming and J lost 5 bases, with 19 bases between them. The CDR3 totals 15 residues. From 350 to 500 ng of RNA, a library with molecular barcoded alpha/delta and beta/gamma adaptors was made. Each CDR3 protein gets one entry after TCRdb re-called the reads with MiXCR. The table shows roughly 56,000 distinct CDR3 sequences, with around 21% occurring only once. The TCR was taken from a donor aged 40 or over with multiple myeloma. This chain links TRBV9 with TRBJ2-7, with D uncertain. Sequencing used a population of CD138-negative cells sorted from bone marrow. DNA for the CDR3: TGTGCCAGCAGCCCTCGGTCGAATACTCTGAACGAGCAGTACTTC. Its protein product is CASSPRSNTLNEQYF.